This T cell receptor beta chain was identified during a study of blood T cell repertoires in COVID-19. This clone has just one count. TCRdb keeps only in-frame clones here, not all; method: immunoSEQ multiplex PCR. The profile shows under 250,000 clones, approximately 85% of them singletons. This CDR3 is 13 amino acids long. The ends lost 2 bases at V and 7 bases at J; junction bases unmatched: 4. Germline V gene lookup returns CDR1 GTSNPN and CDR2 SVGIG (reference sequence). The sample consisted of PBMCs or T cells enriched from blood (not recorded which). The clonotype comes from a woman aged 50 to 60 with acute COVID-19. The genes are TRBV30 and TRBJ1-5; 8 bases align to TRBD1. The CDR3 loop is CAWSTGGRQPQHF. CDR3 DNA sequence: TGTGCCTGGAGTACAGGGGGGCGCCAGCCCCAGCATTTT.